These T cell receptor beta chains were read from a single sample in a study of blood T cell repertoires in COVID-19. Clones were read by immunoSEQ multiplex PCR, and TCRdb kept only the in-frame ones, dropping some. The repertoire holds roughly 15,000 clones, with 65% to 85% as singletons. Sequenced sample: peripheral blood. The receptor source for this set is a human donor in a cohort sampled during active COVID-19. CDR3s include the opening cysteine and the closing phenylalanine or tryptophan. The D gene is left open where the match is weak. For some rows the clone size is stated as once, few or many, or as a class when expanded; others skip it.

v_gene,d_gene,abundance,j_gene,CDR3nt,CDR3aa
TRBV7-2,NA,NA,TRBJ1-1,TGTGCCAGCAGGACTTGGTCCTCCGAGTCCCCTGAAGCTTTCTTT,CASRTWSSESPEAFF
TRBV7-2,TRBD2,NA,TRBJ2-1,TGTGCCAGCAGCTTAGTATGGGGGACTAGTCGGAATGAGCAGTTCTTC,CASSLVWGTSRNEQFF
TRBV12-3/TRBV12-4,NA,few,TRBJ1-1,TGTGCCAGCAGTTTGGGGAGGACTGAAGCTTTCTTT,CASSLGRTEAFF
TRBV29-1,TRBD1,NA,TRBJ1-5,TGCAGCTTTACCACGGGACAGGATTATCAGCCCCAGCATTTT,CSFTTGQDYQPQHF
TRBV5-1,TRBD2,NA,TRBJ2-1,TGCGCCAGCAGCTTGGTTCTAGCGGGAGTCGACAATGAGCAGTTCTTC,CASSLVLAGVDNEQFF
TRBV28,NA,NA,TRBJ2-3,TGTGCCAGCAGTTTAGATCAGAAGCGGTATAGAGATACGCAGTATTTT,CASSLDQKRYRDTQYF
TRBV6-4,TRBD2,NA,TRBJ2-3,TGTGCCAGCAGTGACGTTAGCGGGAGCACAGATACGCAGTATTTT,CASSDVSGSTDTQYF
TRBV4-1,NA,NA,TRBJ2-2,TGCGCCAGCAGCCAAGGGACTACATCGGGGGAGCTGTTTTTT,CASSQGTTSGELFF
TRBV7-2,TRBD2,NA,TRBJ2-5,TGTGCCAGCAGCCCTAGCGGGACCCGAGAGACCCAGTACTTC,CASSPSGTRETQYF
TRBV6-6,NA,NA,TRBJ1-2,TGTGCCAGCAGCCACAGGGACGAATATGGCTACACCTTC,CASSHRDEYGYTF
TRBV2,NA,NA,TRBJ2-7,TGTGCCAGCAGTGAATGGGCAGACCTACGAGAGCAGTACTTC,CASSEWADLREQYF
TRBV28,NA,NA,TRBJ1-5,TGTGCCAGCAGTTTGTATTCGGGAGGCAATCAGCCCCAGCATTTT,CASSLYSGGNQPQHF
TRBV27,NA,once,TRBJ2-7,TGTGCCAGCGGGCAATACTACGAGCAGTACTTC,CASGQYYEQYF
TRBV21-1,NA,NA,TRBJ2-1,TGTGCCAGCAGCGCCCCCACAAGTCTCCCCTACAATGAGCAGTTCTTC,CASSAPTSLPYNEQFF
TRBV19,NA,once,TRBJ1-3,TGTGCCAGTAGCTTGATGGGGGCCGGAAACACCATATATTTT,CASSLMGAGNTIYF
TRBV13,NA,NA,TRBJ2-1,TGTGCCAGCAGCTCAGAAGTGTCTGAGCAGTTCTTC,CASSSEVSEQFF
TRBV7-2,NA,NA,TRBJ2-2,TGTGCCAGCAGCTTAACTCATGGGGAGCTGTTTTTT,CASSLTHGELFF
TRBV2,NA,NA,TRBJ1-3,TGTGCCAACCGGCAGGGTAGTGGAAACACCATATATTTT,CANRQGSGNTIYF
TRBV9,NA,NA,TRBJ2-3,TGTGCCAGCAGCGTAGTTAGCGGTGCAGATACGCAGTATTTT,CASSVVSGADTQYF
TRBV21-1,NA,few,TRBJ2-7,TGTGCCAGCAGCATAGAAGGACATCAGTCCTACGAGCAGTACTTC,CASSIEGHQSYEQYF
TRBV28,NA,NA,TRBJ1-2,TGTGCCAGCAGTTTATTTCAGTTCTATGGCTACACCTTC,CASSLFQFYGYTF
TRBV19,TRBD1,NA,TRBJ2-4,TGTGCCAGTAAGCCCAAACCGGGACAGGGCTTTTCCAAAAACATTCAGTACTTC,CASKPKPGQGFSKNIQYF
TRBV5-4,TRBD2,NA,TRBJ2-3,TGTGCCAGCAGCTCGGGACTAGCGGGTATATATACGCAGTATTTT,CASSSGLAGIYTQYF
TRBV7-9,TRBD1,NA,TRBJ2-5,TGTGCCAGCAGCCTGGGACAGCCCCAAGAGACCCAGTACTTC,CASSLGQPQETQYF
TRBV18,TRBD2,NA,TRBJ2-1,TGTGCCAGCTCACCGAGTGCGGGAGAGAATGAGCAGTTCTTC,CASSPSAGENEQFF
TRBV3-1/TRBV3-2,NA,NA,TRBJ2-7,TGTGCCAGCAGCCTAGGGGCCCTGGGCGAGCAGTACTTC,CASSLGALGEQYF
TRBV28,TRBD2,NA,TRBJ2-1,TGTGCCAGCGACGGGGGCGGGAGGGTTGTCAATGAGCAGTTCTTC,CASDGGGRVVNEQFF